Included here is one TCR beta chain sequence, with context. The antigen is unknown. TCRdb's copy holds only in-frame clones and misses some; the assay was immunoSEQ multiplex PCR. The table lists some 130,000 clones, under 90% of them singletons, with 2.5% to 3.5% in the top ten. This entry comes from a study of cytotoxic CD8 clonotypes in ibrutinib-treated CLL. General study findings and limits: At the start, clonality exceeded age-matched healthy donors and followed circulating CD8+ T-cell counts. An increase in clonality occurred at ibrutinib response, followed by a return toward baseline at progression.

The CDR3 covers 13 residues. V was clipped by 3 bases and J by 2 bases, with 5 bases between them. From germline, CDR1 is WSHSY and CDR2 SAAADI. This specimen consisted of PBMCs, obtained after 24 months of ibrutinib treatment. The rearrangement joins TRBV10-2 to TRBJ1-5, with D hard to call. This clonotype was sampled from a human donor with chronic lymphocytic leukemia. The CDR3 region is CASSDRGNQPQHF. The CDR3 DNA is TGCGCCAGCAGTGACAGAGGCAATCAGCCCCAGCATTTT.